This paragraph reports one TCR beta chain. One entry per CDR3 protein, called by TCRdb with MiXCR from the reads. Of roughly 200,000 distinct CDR3 sequences in the sample, roughly 9.8% were seen once. The sample is drawn from a study of T cell repertoires in cytomegalovirus infection. The germline CDR1 and CDR2 sequences are MNHEY and SVGEGT. The CDR3 is made up of 15 amino acids. The V and J ends lost 6 bases and 4 bases, in that order; junction bases with no gene match: 10. The receptor was isolated from a human donor in good health (CMV status not recorded). Some clones in this sample may be carry-over from other donors' samples. The chain recombines TRBV6-2 or TRBV6-3 with TRBJ1-1, with TRBD1 identical over 8 bases. The sample was PBMCs. CDR3 sequence: CASSLRQGYGTEAFF. For the CDR3, the DNA is TGTGCCAGCAGCCTTAGACAGGGGTACGGCACTGAAGCTTTCTTT.